Listed here are 5 T cell receptor beta chains from one sample, sequenced in a study of T-cell reconstitution after alpha-beta-depleted transplantation in children. For TCRbeta, the library was prepared with unique molecular identifiers. In TCRdb, the PCR reads were re-called with MiXCR into one record per CDR3 protein. The data show some 190,000 distinct CDR3 sequences, approximately 10% seen once. Sequencing used PBMCs, obtained before TCRalphabeta/CD19-depleted stem cell transplant. The receptors come from a boy younger than 10 with acute myeloid leukemia, due to receive a stem cell transplant.

In this sample, this clonotype turned up many times. The genes are TRBV7-9 and TRBJ2-5; 12 bases are a match to TRBD2. Trimming cost V 3 bases and J 5 bases; bases outside gene matches: 7. CDR1 and CDR2 from the germline V gene are SEHNR and FQNEAQ (reference sequence). The CDR3 is 16 residues long. The CDR3 loop reads CASSFRLAGVAETQYF. CDR3 coding DNA: TGTGCCAGCAGCTTTCGACTAGCGGGAGTTGCCGAGACCCAGTACTTC.

The J gene is TRBJ1-2, the V gene TRBV19; D unresolved. Germline loops: CDR1 LNHDA, CDR2 SQIVND (reference sequence). CDR3 length equals 16 residues. V gave up 3 bases and J gave up 4 bases, with 18 bases separating them. CDR3 amino acids: CASSISSSSVSYGYTF. The CDR3 DNA follows: TGTGCCAGTAGTATCAGTTCGAGTAGTGTCAGCTATGGCTACACCTTC.

This clonotype was detected only a few times. The chain employs TRBV11-3 and TRBJ1-1; 10 nucleotides match TRBD1. The ends lost 6 bases at V and 1 base at J; junction bases unmatched: 11. From germline, CDR1 is SGHNT and CDR2 YENEEA. This CDR3 is built from 17 residues. Here the CDR3 reads CASRTDLRDRGNTEAFF. As DNA, the CDR3 is TGTGCCAGCAGGACTGATCTCCGGGACAGGGGGAACACTGAAGCTTTCTTT.

This clonotype was detected ten times or more. The chain uses TRBV7-8 and TRBJ2-3; D is unclear. Deletions cut 2 bases from V and 4 bases from J, with 16 bases between. CDR1 and CDR2 from the germline V gene are SGHVS and FQNEAQ. CDR3 size: 16 residues. The CDR3 region has the DNA TGTGCCAGCAGCTTACGGGCCAGCTACTTCGCAGATACGCAGTATTTT. Protein: CASSLRASYFADTQYF. Full variable domain (remainder filled in from reference TRBV7-8 and TRBJ2-3): GAGVSQSPRYKVAKRGQDVALRCDPISGHVSLFWYQQALGQGPEFLTYFQNEAQLDKSGLPSDRFFAERPEGSVSTLKIQRTQQEDSAVYLCASSLRASYFADTQYFGPGTRLTVL.

In this sample, this clonotype turned up many times. The V call is TRBV20-1, the J call TRBJ2-3; D is unclear. Germline V CDR1 and CDR2: DFQATT, SNEGSKA (reference sequence). The CDR3 consists of 10 residues. Trimming stripped 6 bases from V and 7 bases from J, with 8 bases between. CDR3 region: CSALSYTQYF. The CDR3 nucleotides are TGCAGTGCCCTAAGTTATACGCAGTATTTT.